Below are 26 T cell receptor beta chains sequenced from a single sample in a study of Graves' ophthalmopathy and Graves' hyperthyroidism. The authors amplified TCR beta CDR3 regions, and they did so from RNA transcripts for repertoire sequencing. After a first-round RT-PCR with HTBI primers, a second-round multiplex PCR was run. Each CDR3 protein is one row after TCRdb ran MiXCR on the multiplex PCR reads. The sample contains under 350,000 distinct CDR3 sequences, about 17% of which appear only once. Sequencing was done on a sample of peripheral blood. The receptor set was obtained from an adult man with Graves' ophthalmopathy.

Ten or more counts support this clonotype. The J gene is TRBJ2-5, the V gene TRBV5-4; possibly TRBD1 for D (5 bases). V was trimmed by 4 bases and J by 3 bases, leaving 22 bases between them. CDR1 and CDR2 (germline): SGHNT, YYREEE (reference sequence). The CDR3 has 17 amino acids. CDR3: CASSPPGRLGHKETQYF. The CDR3 nucleotides read TGTGCCAGCAGCCCCCCGGGCAGGCTAGGACACAAAGAGACCCAGTACTTC.

This clonotype was observed a few times. CDR3 sequence reads: CASSLSGTRNYEQYF. For the CDR3, the DNA is TGCGCCAGCAGCTTGTCCGGGACACGGAACTACGAGCAGTACTTC. The V gene is TRBV5-1, the J gene TRBJ2-7; tentative D call: TRBD1 (6 bases). Deletions cut 1 base from V and 3 bases from J, with 14 bases between. This CDR3 has 15 amino acids. Germline CDR1 reads SGHRS; CDR2 reads YFSETQ.

This clonotype was counted at least ten times. This sequence joins TRBV6-5 and TRBJ2-2; 8 positions agree with TRBD2. The V gene end was trimmed by 1 base and the J gene end by 7 bases; junction bases not matched to a gene: 11. Germline V gene sequence: CDR1 MNHEY, CDR2 SVGAGI. CDR3 length: 17 residues. Written as DNA, the CDR3 is TGTGCCAGCAGTTACTACTACGGGAGGGCCGTGGGCGGGGAGCTGTTTTTT. Amino acids: CASSYYYGRAVGGELFF.

As for this clonotype: This could be a read error, since a much larger clone is one nucleotide away. The final CDR3 position lacks the conserved phenylalanine or tryptophan, pointing to a likely read error. It is unclear where the CDR3 begins or ends on the DNA, so no DNA is shown, and the CDR3 is as TCRdb lists it. The CDR3 sequence is CASSQDLSREGVL. This chain uses TRBV7-9 with TRBJ2-7; the DNA was not used to check the table's D call, TRBD2. CDR1 is SEHNR, CDR2 FQNEAQ, per germline (reference sequence). The CDR3 is 13 amino acids in total, end residues counted.

This clonotype was seen repeatedly, ten times or more. The chain couples TRBV20-1 to TRBJ1-3, with no clear D. V lost 5 bases to trimming and J lost 4 bases, with 9 bases between them. Looked up from germline, CDR1 is DFQATT and CDR2 is SNEGSKA (reference sequence). The CDR3 covers 12 residues. The CDR3: CSAPSDGNTIYF. The DNA of the CDR3 is TGCAGTGCTCCAAGTGACGGAAACACCATATATTTT.

This clonotype was seen repeatedly, ten times or more. The genes are TRBV19 and TRBJ1-1; D is ambiguous. CDR3 size: 13 residues. CDR1 is LNHDA, CDR2 SQIVND, per germline (reference sequence). The V gene lost 1 base and the J gene lost 1 base, with 4 bases spanning the gap. This chain's CDR3 is CASSIGANTEAFF. As DNA, the CDR3 is TGTGCCAGTAGTATAGGGGCGAACACTGAAGCTTTCTTT.

This clonotype was observed at least ten times. This chain links TRBV20-1 with TRBJ1-2, with D tentatively TRBD1 (5 bases). Trimming removed 5 bases at V and 7 bases at J, with 8 bases between. Germline CDR1 reads DFQATT; CDR2 reads SNEGSKA (reference sequence). The CDR3 has 10 residues. CDR3 sequence reads: CSAHDSGYTF. CDR3 DNA sequence: TGCAGTGCTCACGACAGTGGCTACACCTTC.

The chain carries TRBV20-1 and TRBJ1-2; D is ambiguous. CDR1 is DFQATT, CDR2 SNEGSKA, per germline (reference sequence). This CDR3 is built from 13 residues. The V and J ends lost 3 bases and 6 bases respectively, with 14 bases between them. DNA for the CDR3: TGCAGTGCTAGGAAGGGTCGCGCTGATGGCTACACCTTC. Protein product: CSARKGRADGYTF.

This clonotype showed up many times. The chain recombines TRBV5-1 with TRBJ1-1; 7 nucleotides align to TRBD1. Trimming at V came to 4 bases and at J to 6 bases, leaving 9 bases not matched to a gene. The CDR3 has 14 residues. The V gene's germline CDR1 is SGHRS and CDR2 YFSETQ. The DNA for the CDR3 is TGCGCCAGCAGCCGAGGAGGGGGCAACGCTGAAGCTTTCTTT. It specifies CASSRGGGNAEAFF.

This clonotype was seen ten or more times. This chain uses TRBV30 with TRBJ1-2; TRBD1 matches 11 bases. CDR3 length: 16 residues. Trimming at V came to 3 bases and at J to 4 bases, leaving 10 bases not matched to a gene. Germline assignment: CDR1 GTSNPN and CDR2 SVGIG (reference sequence). CDR3 sequence: CAWRNRDRGLSYGYTF. CDR3 coding DNA: TGTGCCTGGAGGAACCGGGACAGGGGGTTATCCTATGGCTACACCTTC.

This clonotype was counted ten times or more. The chain uses TRBV28 and TRBJ1-6; a possible D gene is TRBD1 (6 bases). This CDR3 contains 19 residues. V was pared by 8 bases and J by 0 bases, with 23 bases between. CDR1 and CDR2 (germline): MDHEN, SYDVKM. The CDR3 region is CASLSRQAPPNSYNSPLHF. As DNA, the CDR3 is TGTGCCAGCTTATCTCGACAGGCGCCTCCGAACTCCTATAATTCACCCCTCCACTTT.

The J gene is TRBJ2-5, the V gene TRBV29-1; D unclear. CDR3 length: 13 amino acids. V gave up 4 bases and J gave up 6 bases, with 15 bases separating them. Germline CDR1 is SQVTM and CDR2 is ANQGSEA. The CDR3 DNA follows: TGCAGCGTTGCTTCTGGGGATTTACAGACCCAGTACTTC. The encoded protein is CSVASGDLQTQYF.

This clonotype was counted ten times or more. The chain is built from TRBV7-2 and TRBJ2-5; 9 nucleotides align to TRBD1. Trimming cost V 0 bases and J 6 bases; bases outside gene matches: 5. CDR3 length: 15 amino acids. Germline CDR1 SGHTA, CDR2 FQGNSA. The chain's CDR3 is CASSLAGTGSQTQYF. Here the CDR3 DNA reads TGTGCCAGCAGCTTAGCAGGGACAGGGTCCCAGACCCAGTACTTC.

This clonotype was observed many times. The junction and the germline gene differ at one end; a read error may be behind it. The chain joins TRBV15 to TRBJ1-2; possibly TRBD1 for D (5 bases). The CDR3 consists of 11 residues. In germline, CDR1 is LNHNV, CDR2 YYDKDF (reference sequence). CDR3 in DNA: TGTGCCACCAGCAGGGGGGTTGACCGACACTTC. Translation gives CATSRGVDRHF.

J is TRBJ1-5 and V is TRBV12-3 or TRBV12-4; TRBD1 agrees at 7 bases. Unmatched junction bases numbered 13, after V lost 5 bases and J lost 6 bases. This CDR3 contains 16 residues. CDR3 residues: CASSQGAQGIGQPQHF. DNA for the CDR3: TGTGCCAGCAGTCAAGGGGCACAGGGGATCGGTCAGCCCCAGCATTTT.

The table lists this clonotype with many counts. The chain uses TRBV30 and TRBJ1-1; D uncertain. The CDR3 is 14 residues long. Germline CDR1 and CDR2: GTSNPN and SVGIG (reference sequence). With 2 bases removed from V and 1 base from J, the gap between germline ends came to 11 bases. CDR3 sequence reads: CAWSPYSGNTEAFF. Written as DNA, the CDR3 is TGTGCCTGGAGTCCCTACTCAGGGAACACTGAAGCTTTCTTT.

V usage is TRBV12-3 or TRBV12-4 and J usage is TRBJ2-7, with D possibly matching TRBD1 (6 bases). The CDR3 is made up of 13 amino acids. V lost 3 bases and J 5 bases, leaving 11 bases between the germline ends. CDR3 bases: TGTGCCAGCAGTTTGCAGGGGAATCACGAGCAGTACTTC. This sequence encodes CASSLQGNHEQYF.

This clonotype appeared a few times. The chain is built from TRBV4-1 and TRBJ1-5; no firm D call. V lost 0 bases and J lost 1, with 7 bases in between. CDR1 is MGHRA and CDR2 is YSYEKL in the germline V gene. CDR3 length: 15 amino acids. CDR3 nucleotide sequence: TGCGCCAGCAGCCAAGATCGGCAAAGCAATCAGCCCCAGCATTTT. Protein product: CASSQDRQSNQPQHF.

This clonotype was seen many times. The chain joins TRBV27 to TRBJ2-7; TRBD2 matches at 7 bases. The CDR3 extends over 15 amino acids. The V gene end was trimmed by 5 bases and the J gene end by 5 bases; junction bases not matched to a gene: 12. The germline V gene encodes CDR1 MNHEY and CDR2 SMNVEV (reference sequence). CDR3 coding DNA: TGTGCCAGCAGTCCCCTGGGAGGGATCATGAACGAGCAGTACTTC. It encodes CASSPLGGIMNEQYF.

This clonotype was detected many times. The J gene is TRBJ1-2, the V gene TRBV6-2 or TRBV6-3; weak D call: TRBD1 (6 bases). The germline V gene has CDR1 MNHEY and CDR2 SVGEGT. The V and J ends lost 5 bases and 2 bases respectively, with 15 bases between them. The CDR3 has 15 residues. The CDR3, as DNA: TGTGCCAGCAGTCGCGGGACACCAGGGAACTATGGCTACACCTTC. This encodes CASSRGTPGNYGYTF.

At least ten counts were recorded for this clonotype. This chain joins TRBV12-3 or TRBV12-4 and TRBJ1-2, with 7 bases that match TRBD1. The CDR3 runs 14 residues. V shed 6 bases and J 4 bases; nucleotides not matched to a gene: 8. CDR3 loop: CASSPDRASYGYTF. DNA for the CDR3: TGTGCCAGCAGCCCCGACAGGGCTAGCTATGGCTACACCTTC.

This sequence joins TRBV18 and TRBJ1-3; D call uncertain. V was trimmed by 3 bases and J by 0 bases, leaving 9 bases between them. Germline V gene data show CDR1 as KGHSH and CDR2 as LQKENI. The CDR3 is 15 residues long. CDR3 nucleotide sequence: TGTGCCAGCTCACCTCGGCCAGACTCTGGAAACACCATATATTTT. It specifies CASSPRPDSGNTIYF.

This clonotype appeared many times. The chain combines TRBV6-5 with TRBJ2-1; D gene ambiguous. From germline, CDR1 is MNHEY and CDR2 SVGAGI. The CDR3 has 13 residues. The V end was cut by 6 bases, the J end by 7 bases, with 13 bases between. CDR3 bases: TGTGCCAGCAGGCAACAAATTACGAATGAGCAGTTCTTC. The encoded protein is CASRQQITNEQFF.

This clonotype was counted at least ten times. Its ends do not fully match the called genes, so a read error is possible. The rearrangement uses TRBV5-1 and TRBJ2-5; D unclear. Germline CDR1 and CDR2: SGHRS and YFSETQ. The CDR3 contains 12 residues. CDR3 loop: CTSSLYQETQYF. As DNA, the CDR3 is TGCACCAGCAGCTTGTACCAAGAGACCCAGTACTTC.

This clonotype came up many times. V and J are TRBV25-1 and TRBJ1-2, with 8 bases that match TRBD1. The CDR3 extends over 17 amino acids. Germline V gene data show CDR1 as MGHDK and CDR2 as SYGVNS. Trimming removed 1 base from V and 5 bases from J; junction bases left unmatched: 12. The CDR3 sequence: CASSESRQDRGRYGYTF. Here the CDR3 DNA reads TGTGCCAGCAGTGAATCTCGCCAAGACAGGGGAAGATATGGCTACACCTTC.

The genes are TRBV29-1 and TRBJ2-7; 11 nucleotides align to TRBD1. Trimming cost V 4 bases and J 11 bases; bases outside gene matches: 7. Germline V gene lookup returns CDR1 SQVTM and CDR2 ANQGSEA. There are 12 residues in the CDR3. The CDR3 nucleotides are TGCAGCGTTGCAGGACAGGGGGCCCTCGAGTACTTC. The encoded protein is CSVAGQGALEYF.